Each of the 9 T cell receptor beta chains below was sequenced from the same sample in a study of cytomegalovirus exposure and HLA in healthy donors (dated by TCRdb to the late 2010s). Libraries were built with the immunoSEQ multiplex PCR assay. TCRdb took over this immuneACCESS table, retaining in-frame rearrangements with V and J assigned. Such tables are incomplete; in checked studies, under half of the missing clones stem from an unresolved V gene, and the remainder is unexplained. A total of 110,000 to 150,000 clones appear in this sample, about 95% of them only once. Together, the top ten hold roughly 1.9% of the sample. Sequenced material: PBMCs. The receptors originated from a man younger than 35 in good health and CMV-seropositive.

The chain has TRBV28 and TRBJ2-2; 7 positions match TRBD1. Germline assignment: CDR1 MDHEN and CDR2 SYDVKM. The CDR3 is made up of 14 amino acids. J lost 5 bases, V lost 5 bases, and 5 bases had no gene match. The CDR3 DNA reads TGTGCCAGCAGTCTCACAGGGGATACCGGGGAGCTGTTTTTT. Protein sequence: CASSLTGDTGELFF.

The rearrangement joins TRBV2 to TRBJ2-3, with 10 bases aligning to TRBD2. The CDR3 is 15 residues long. The ends lost 4 bases at V and 6 bases at J; junction bases unmatched: 7. The germline V gene encodes CDR1 SNHLY and CDR2 FYNNEI. DNA of the CDR3: TGTGCCAGCAGTGTAGCGGGAGGCCCAGGGGATACGCAGTATTTT. It yields the protein CASSVAGGPGDTQYF.

This rearrangement joins TRBV27 to TRBJ1-2, with D maybe TRBD1 (5 bases). Germline loops: CDR1 MNHEY, CDR2 SMNVEV (reference sequence). CDR3 length: 15 residues. The ends were cut back, 6 bases at V and 2 bases at J, with 16 bases in the middle. The CDR3, as DNA: TGTGCCAGCAGCCCGGGGGAGGGAGGAAACTATGGCTACACCTTC. This codes for CASSPGEGGNYGYTF.

This clone was picked up one time. The CDR3 is CASSLPQGARETQYF. The CDR3, as DNA: TGTGCCAGCAGCCTACCGCAGGGGGCGAGGGAGACCCAGTACTTC. The chain combines TRBV5-4 with TRBJ2-5; 8 bases are a match to TRBD1. The V gene end was trimmed by 4 bases and the J gene end by 5 bases; junction bases not matched to a gene: 10. This CDR3 comprises 15 residues. CDR1 and CDR2 from the germline V gene are SGHNT and YYREEE (reference sequence).

V usage is TRBV2 and J usage is TRBJ1-1, with 9 nucleotides matching TRBD1. Germline-derived CDR1 and CDR2 are SNHLY and FYNNEI. The CDR3 runs 12 residues. Trimming took 11 bases from V and 7 from J; bases not matched to a gene: 8. CDR3 residues: CARGDRVIEAFF. The CDR3 region has the DNA TGTGCCCGAGGGGACAGGGTAATTGAAGCTTTCTTT. The complete variable domain, with remaining parts taken from reference TRBV2 and TRBJ1-1, reads EPEVTQTPSHQVTQMGQEVILRCVPISNHLYFYWYRQILGQKVEFLVSFYNNEISEKSEIFDDQFSVERPDGSNFTLKIRSTKLEDSAMYFCARGDRVIEAFFGQGTRLTVV.

This chain uses TRBV7-2 with TRBJ2-5, with D possibly being TRBD2 (6 bases). V shed 2 bases and J shed 5 bases, with 15 bases lying between them. The CDR3 length is 15 residues. The germline CDR1 and CDR2 sequences are SGHTA and FQGNSA. DNA of the CDR3: TGTGCCAGCAGCTTAAGGCTAGCGAGTTGGGAGACCCAGTACTTC. It encodes CASSLRLASWETQYF.

On this clone itself: Germline and junction disagree at one end, which may indicate a read error. The rearrangement uses TRBV13 and TRBJ2-2, with D tentatively TRBD2 (6 bases). The CDR3 is 12 amino acids. Germline CDR1 and CDR2: PRHDT and FYEKMQ (reference sequence). The CDR3 region has the DNA TGTGCCAGCAGCTCTCAGGCCGGGGGGCTGTTTTTT. Translating it yields CASSSQAGGLFF. Together with reference TRBV13 and TRBJ2-2, the CDR3 gives the full variable domain: AAGVIQSPRHLIKEKRETATLKCYPIPRHDTVYWYQQGPGQDPQFLISFYEKMQSDKGSIPDRFSAQQFSDYHSELNMSSLELGDSALYFCASSSQAGGLFFGEGSRLTVL.

This clone was observed a handful of times. V usage is TRBV19 and J usage is TRBJ1-2, with 10 bases lining up with TRBD1. The germline gives CDR1 LNHDA, CDR2 SQIVND (reference sequence). The CDR3 length is 16 residues. The V gene end was trimmed by 3 bases and the J gene end by 8 bases; junction bases not matched to a gene: 12. The CDR3, as DNA: TGTGCCAGTAGTATCGGGAAGGGACAGGGGAGGAGCGGCTACACCTTC. Translated, it gives CASSIGKGQGRSGYTF.

The chain carries TRBV18 and TRBJ1-2; D gene unclear. The CDR3 length is 14 residues. CDR1 and CDR2 (germline): KGHSH, LQKENI. Trimming left V 0 bases short and J 8 bases short, with 13 bases between. The DNA of the CDR3 is TGTGCCAGCTCACCACCCTCAAGACTATGGGGCTACACCTTC. Amino acid sequence: CASSPPSRLWGYTF. Using reference TRBV18 and TRBJ1-2 for the parts outside the CDR3, the full variable domain is NAGVMQNPRHLVRRRGQEARLRCSPMKGHSHVYWYRQLPEEGLKFMVYLQKENIIDESGMPKERFSAEFPKEGPSILRIQQVVRGDSAAYFCASSPPSRLWGYTFGSGTRLTVV.